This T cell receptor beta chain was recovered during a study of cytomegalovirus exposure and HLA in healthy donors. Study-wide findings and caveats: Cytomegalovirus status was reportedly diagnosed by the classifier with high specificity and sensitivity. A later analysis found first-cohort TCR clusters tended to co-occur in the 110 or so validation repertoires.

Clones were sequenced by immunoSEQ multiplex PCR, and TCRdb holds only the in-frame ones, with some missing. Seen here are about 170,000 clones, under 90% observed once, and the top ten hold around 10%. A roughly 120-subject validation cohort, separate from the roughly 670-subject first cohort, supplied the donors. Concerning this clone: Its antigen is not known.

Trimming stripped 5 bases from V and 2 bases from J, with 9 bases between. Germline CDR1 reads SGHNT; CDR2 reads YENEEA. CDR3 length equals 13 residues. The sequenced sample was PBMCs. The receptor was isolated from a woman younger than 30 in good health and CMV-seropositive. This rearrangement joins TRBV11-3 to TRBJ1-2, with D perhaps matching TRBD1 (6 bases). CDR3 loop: CASSPDRNYGYTF. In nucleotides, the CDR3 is TGTGCCAGCAGCCCTGACAGGAACTATGGCTACACCTTC.